This TCR beta chain was found in a study of technical replicates of blood from a handful of donors (dated by TCRdb to between 2016 and 2019). For this clone: The antigen this receptor binds is unknown. It has no much larger one-base neighbor in the sample; base qualities were not kept.

Trimmed from V: 2 bases; trimmed from J: 3 bases; junction bases lacking a gene match: 5. In the germline V gene, CDR1 corresponds to SGHTA and CDR2 to FQGTGA. From the cysteine through the phenylalanine, the CDR3 covers 15 amino acids. Of all the DNA, just the CDR3 is kept, 45 bases in frame from base 1. The library was prepared using the immunoSEQ multiplex PCR assay. Entries here come from immuneACCESS through TCRdb and include only in-frame sequences with V and J called. Some clones fail to appear in such tables; in the studies checked, an unresolved V gene covers under half of the shortfall, and the cause of the remainder is unknown. The sample profile shows around 68,000 clones; about nine tenths of them were found once. The ten largest clones add up to around 0.34% of the sample.

The receptor was isolated from a human donor in good health. Some clones in this sample may be carry-over from other donors' samples. The sequencing sample was made of T cells isolated from PBMCs. The chain couples TRBV7-3 to TRBJ2-7; 9 central bases correspond to TRBD1. For the CDR3, the sequence is CASSLLQGAGYEQYF. The sequence in DNA is TGTGCCAGCAGCTTACTACAGGGGGCAGGCTACGAGCAGTACTTC.